This section outlines one T cell receptor beta chain sequence together with its context. What it binds is not known. Among the roughly 120 subjects of the validation cohort, separate from the approximately 700-subject first cohort, were the donors. This entry belongs to a study of cytomegalovirus exposure and HLA in healthy donors. In the study overall: According to later analysis, the same platform produced the 120 validation and several hundred first-cohort repertoires.

Assay: immunoSEQ multiplex PCR; the TCRdb copy retains only in-frame clones and omits some. This sample has 150,000 to 200,000 clones, with about 90% found just once. Germline assignment: CDR1 SEHNR and CDR2 FQNEAQ (reference sequence). V lost 5 bases and J 6 bases, leaving 10 bases between the germline ends. The CDR3 spans 12 residues. Findings and caveats of the study: The investigators catalogued 150 to 200 TCR beta chains as cytomegalovirus-associated.

The source is a woman aged 18-30 years in good health and CMV-seropositive. Material: PBMCs. The rearrangement joins TRBV7-9 to TRBJ1-1; no definite D call. The CDR3 sequence: CASSQQAPEAFF. Here the CDR3 DNA reads TGTGCCAGCAGCCAGCAGGCTCCTGAAGCTTTCTTT. Filled out from reference TRBV7-9 and TRBJ1-1, the complete variable domain reads DTGVSQNPRHKITKRGQNVTFRCDPISEHNRLYWYRQTLGQGPEFLTYFQNEAQLEKSRLLSDRFSAERPKGSFSTLEIQRTEQGDSAMYLCASSQQAPEAFFGQGTRLTVV.